This T cell receptor beta chain was sequenced in a study of sequential checkpoint blockade in melanoma. On the study more broadly: Arm A got nivolumab then ipilimumab; arm B the reverse, 1:1.

Treatment specified: randomized to nivolumab then ipilimumab (arm A) or the reverse (arm B). None of the patients previously received DNA-damaging chemotherapy. Live CD3+CD8+ CD19− CD56− cells were sorted from PBMCs. TCRdb keeps only in-frame clones here, not all; method: immunoSEQ multiplex PCR. Among about 11,000 clones listed, about four fifths were seen once. This CDR3 is 15 amino acids long. Germline lookup yields CDR1 LNHDA and CDR2 SQIVND (reference sequence). The ends were cut back, 0 bases at V and 2 bases at J, with 10 bases in the middle. The clonotype was recovered from a human donor with melanoma. The specimen was CD8+ T cells sorted from blood (inferred from file names), collected from a patient given nivolumab and ipilimumab in sequence. This chain connects TRBV19 to TRBJ1-2; D gene unclear. The CDR3 here is CASSIDLNSNYGYTF. The DNA for the CDR3 is TGTGCCAGTAGTATAGATCTAAACAGCAACTATGGCTACACCTTC.